This entry features one TCR beta chain sequence. The data were produced by immunoSEQ multiplex PCR, yet TCRdb's version contains in-frame clones alone and is incomplete. The table includes nearly 40,000 clones, roughly nine tenths detected once. The sample comes from a study of control samples from healthy donors and cancer patients. Trimming stripped 3 bases from V and 3 bases from J, with 13 bases between. The CDR3 has 14 amino acids. Germline CDR1 and CDR2: SGHNT and YYREEE (reference sequence). The V call is TRBV5-4, the J call TRBJ2-7, with D possibly matching TRBD1 (6 bases). This TCR came from a woman aged 50 to 60 in good health. The sample comprised blood. The CDR3 sequence: CASSSSQGVYEQYF. The CDR3, as DNA: TGTGCCAGCAGCTCTTCACAGGGAGTCTACGAGCAGTACTTC.